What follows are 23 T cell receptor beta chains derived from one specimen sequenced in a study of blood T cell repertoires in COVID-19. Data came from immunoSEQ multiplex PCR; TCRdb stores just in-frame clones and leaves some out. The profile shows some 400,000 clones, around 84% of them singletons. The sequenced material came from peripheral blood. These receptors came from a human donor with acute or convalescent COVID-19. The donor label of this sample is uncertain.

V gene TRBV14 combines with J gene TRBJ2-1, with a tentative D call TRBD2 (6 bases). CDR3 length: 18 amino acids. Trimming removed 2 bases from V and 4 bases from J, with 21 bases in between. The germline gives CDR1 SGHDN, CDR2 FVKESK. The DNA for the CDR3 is TGTGCCAGCAGCCAACGGGTGGGAAATAGGGAGGCTTACAATGAGCAGTTCTTC. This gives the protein CASSQRVGNREAYNEQFF.

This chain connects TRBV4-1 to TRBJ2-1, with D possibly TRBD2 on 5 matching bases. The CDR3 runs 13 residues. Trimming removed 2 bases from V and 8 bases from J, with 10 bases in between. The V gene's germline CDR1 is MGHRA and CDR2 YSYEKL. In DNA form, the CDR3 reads TGCGCCAGCAGCCAAAGCTCCGGGGATGAGCAGTTCTTC. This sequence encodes CASSQSSGDEQFF.

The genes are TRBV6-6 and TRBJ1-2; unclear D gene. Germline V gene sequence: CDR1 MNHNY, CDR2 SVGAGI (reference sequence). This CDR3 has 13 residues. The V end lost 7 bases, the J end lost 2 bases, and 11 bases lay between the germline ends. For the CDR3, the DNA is TGTGCCAGCACCGAGACACGGAACTATGGCTACACCTTC. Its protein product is CASTETRNYGYTF.

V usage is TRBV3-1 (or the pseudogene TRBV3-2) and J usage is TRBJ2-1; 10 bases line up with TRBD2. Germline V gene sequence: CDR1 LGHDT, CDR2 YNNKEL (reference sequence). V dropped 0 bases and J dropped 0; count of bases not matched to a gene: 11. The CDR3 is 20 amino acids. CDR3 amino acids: CASSQDSRLAGGPSYNEQFF. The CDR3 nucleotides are TGTGCCAGCAGCCAAGACTCTCGACTAGCGGGCGGGCCCTCCTACAATGAGCAGTTCTTC.

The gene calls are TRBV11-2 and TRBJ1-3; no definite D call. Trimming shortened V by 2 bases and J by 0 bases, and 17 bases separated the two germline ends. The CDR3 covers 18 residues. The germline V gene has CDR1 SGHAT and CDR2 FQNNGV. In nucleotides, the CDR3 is TGTGCCAGCAGCTTAAAAACCCAATCAGAGGGCTCTGGAAACACCATATATTTT. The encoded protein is CASSLKTQSEGSGNTIYF.

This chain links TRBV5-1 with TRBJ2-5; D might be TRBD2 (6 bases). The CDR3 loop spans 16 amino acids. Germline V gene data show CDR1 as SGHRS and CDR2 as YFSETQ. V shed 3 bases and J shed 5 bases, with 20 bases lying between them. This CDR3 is CASSSEGTLGAETQYF. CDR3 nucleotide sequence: TGCGCCAGCAGCTCGGAAGGGACTCTGGGCGCGGAGACCCAGTACTTC.

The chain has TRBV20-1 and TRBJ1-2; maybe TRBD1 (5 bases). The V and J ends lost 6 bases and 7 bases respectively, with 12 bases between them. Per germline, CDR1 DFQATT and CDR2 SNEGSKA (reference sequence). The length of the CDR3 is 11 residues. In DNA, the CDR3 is TGCAGTGCGAGACGACAGCCTGGCTACACCTTC. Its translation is CSARRQPGYTF.

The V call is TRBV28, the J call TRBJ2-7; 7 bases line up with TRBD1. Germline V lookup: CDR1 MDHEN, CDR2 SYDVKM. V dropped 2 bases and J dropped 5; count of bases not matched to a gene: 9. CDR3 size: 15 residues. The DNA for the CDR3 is TGTGCCAGCAGTTTACCTGACAGGGTGGCACACGAGCAGTACTTC. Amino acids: CASSLPDRVAHEQYF.

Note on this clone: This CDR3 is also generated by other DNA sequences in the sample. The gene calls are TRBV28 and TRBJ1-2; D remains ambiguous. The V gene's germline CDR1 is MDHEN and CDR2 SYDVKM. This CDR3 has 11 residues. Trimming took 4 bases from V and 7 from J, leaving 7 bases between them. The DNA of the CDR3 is TGTGCCAGCAGTTCAGGATTTGGCTACACCTTC. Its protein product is CASSSGFGYTF.

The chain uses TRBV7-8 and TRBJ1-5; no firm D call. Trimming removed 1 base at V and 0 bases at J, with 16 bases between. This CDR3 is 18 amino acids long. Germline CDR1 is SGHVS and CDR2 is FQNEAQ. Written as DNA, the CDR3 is TGTGCCAGCAGCTTAGGGCGGTTAGGCTTCTATAGCAATCAGCCCCAGCATTTT. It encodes CASSLGRLGFYSNQPQHF.

The CDR3 reads CASSHMERVAGKRGEQFF. CDR3 in DNA: TGCGCCAGCAGCCATATGGAACGGGTAGCGGGTAAAAGGGGTGAGCAGTTCTTC. The chain links TRBV4-1 to TRBJ2-1; 7 positions agree with TRBD2. CDR3 length equals 18 residues. The junction had 20 bases not matched to a gene; V was cut back by 3 bases and J by 9 bases. Germline CDR1 is MGHRA and CDR2 is YSYEKL.

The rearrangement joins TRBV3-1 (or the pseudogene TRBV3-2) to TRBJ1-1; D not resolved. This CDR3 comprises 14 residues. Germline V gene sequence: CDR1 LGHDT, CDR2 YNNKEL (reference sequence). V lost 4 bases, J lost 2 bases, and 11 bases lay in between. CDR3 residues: CASSRATRNTEAFF. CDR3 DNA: TGTGCCAGCAGCCGAGCGACCCGAAACACTGAAGCTTTCTTT.

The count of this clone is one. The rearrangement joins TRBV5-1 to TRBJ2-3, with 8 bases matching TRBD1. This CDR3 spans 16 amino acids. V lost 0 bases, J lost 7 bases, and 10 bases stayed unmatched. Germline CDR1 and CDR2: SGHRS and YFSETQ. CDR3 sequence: CASSLGQGIFAHTQYF. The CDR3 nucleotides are TGCGCCAGCAGCTTGGGACAGGGGATTTTTGCACATACGCAGTATTTT.

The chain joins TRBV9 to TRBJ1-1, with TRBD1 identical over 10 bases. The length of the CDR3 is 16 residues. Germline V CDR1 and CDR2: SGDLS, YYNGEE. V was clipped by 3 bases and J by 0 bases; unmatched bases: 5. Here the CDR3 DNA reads TGTGCCAGCAGCGACGGGACAGGGGCTCTGAACACTGAAGCTTTCTTT. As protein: CASSDGTGALNTEAFF.

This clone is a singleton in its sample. CDR3 in amino acids: CASSDDRGKRSEAFF. CDR3 bases: TGTGCCAGCAGCGACGACAGGGGGAAACGTTCTGAAGCTTTCTTT. The chain recombines TRBV6-5 with TRBJ1-1; 9 bases match TRBD1. CDR3 length: 15 amino acids. Per germline, CDR1 MNHEY and CDR2 SVGAGI. V was clipped by 6 bases and J by 6 bases; unmatched bases: 11.

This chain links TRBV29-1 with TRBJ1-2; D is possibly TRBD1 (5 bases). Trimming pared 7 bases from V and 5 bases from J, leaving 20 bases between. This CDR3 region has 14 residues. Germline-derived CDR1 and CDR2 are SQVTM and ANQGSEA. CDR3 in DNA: TGCAGCGCGCAAGATTTACAGGTGGGATATGGCTACACCTTC. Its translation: CSAQDLQVGYGYTF. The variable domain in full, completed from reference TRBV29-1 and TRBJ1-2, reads SAVISQKPSRDICQRGTSLTIQCQVDSQVTMMFWYRQQPGQSLTLIATANQGSEATYESGFVIDKFPISRPNLTFSTLTVSNMSPEDSSIYLCSAQDLQVGYGYTFGSGTRLTVV.

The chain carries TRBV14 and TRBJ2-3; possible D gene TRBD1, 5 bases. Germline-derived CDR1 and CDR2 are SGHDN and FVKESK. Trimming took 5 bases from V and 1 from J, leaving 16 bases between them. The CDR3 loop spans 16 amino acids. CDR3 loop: CASSSESGFGTDTQYF. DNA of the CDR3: TGTGCCAGCAGCTCCGAATCAGGGTTTGGCACAGATACGCAGTATTTT.

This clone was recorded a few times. Here the CDR3 reads CAWTSQGSRTNSPLHF. The CDR3 nucleotides read TGTGCCTGGACCTCTCAGGGTTCAAGGACAAATTCACCCCTCCACTTT. The gene calls are TRBV30 and TRBJ1-6, with D perhaps matching TRBD1 (5 bases). The CDR3 spans 16 residues. Germline CDR1 and CDR2: GTSNPN and SVGIG (reference sequence). Deletions cut 4 bases from V and 7 bases from J, with 20 bases between.

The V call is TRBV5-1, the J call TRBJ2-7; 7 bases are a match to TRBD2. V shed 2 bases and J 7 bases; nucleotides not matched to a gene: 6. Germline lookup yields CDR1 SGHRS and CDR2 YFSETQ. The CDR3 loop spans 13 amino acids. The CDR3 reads CASSFGTTSEQYF. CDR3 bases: TGCGCCAGCAGCTTCGGGACTACTAGTGAGCAGTACTTC.

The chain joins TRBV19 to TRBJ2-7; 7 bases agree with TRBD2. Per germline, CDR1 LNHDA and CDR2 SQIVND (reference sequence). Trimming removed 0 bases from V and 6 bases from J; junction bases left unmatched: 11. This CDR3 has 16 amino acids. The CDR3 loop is CASSIDAGLVGSEQYF. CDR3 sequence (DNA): TGTGCCAGTAGTATAGACGCCGGACTAGTCGGATCCGAGCAGTACTTC.

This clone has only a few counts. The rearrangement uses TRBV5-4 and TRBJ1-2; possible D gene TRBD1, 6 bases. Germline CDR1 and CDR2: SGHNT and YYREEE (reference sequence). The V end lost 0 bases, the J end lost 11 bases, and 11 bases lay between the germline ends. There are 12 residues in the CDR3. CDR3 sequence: CASSLAGDEYTF. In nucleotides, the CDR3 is TGTGCCAGCAGCTTGGCAGGGGATGAGTACACCTTC.

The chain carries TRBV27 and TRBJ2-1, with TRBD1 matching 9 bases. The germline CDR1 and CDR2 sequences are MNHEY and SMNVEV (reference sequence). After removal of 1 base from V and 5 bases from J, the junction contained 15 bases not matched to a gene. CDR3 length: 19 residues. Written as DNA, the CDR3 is TGTGCCAGCAGTTTATTAGGAAAACGGCCGGGACAGGGTGACAATGAGCAGTTCTTC. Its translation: CASSLLGKRPGQGDNEQFF.

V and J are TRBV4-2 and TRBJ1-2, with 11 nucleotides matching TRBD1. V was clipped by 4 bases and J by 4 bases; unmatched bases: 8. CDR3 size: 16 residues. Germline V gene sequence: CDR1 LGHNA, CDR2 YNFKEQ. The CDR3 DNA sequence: TGTGCCAGCAGCCCCTCCGGGACAGGGGGATTCTATGGCTACACCTTC. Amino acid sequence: CASSPSGTGGFYGYTF.